Shown below are 3 T cell receptor beta chains from a single sample sequenced in a study of CD8 T cells in ankylosing spondylitis. From the 5' RACE reads, TCRdb called clonotypes with MiXCR, one entry per CDR3 protein. The sample contains 300,000 to 400,000 distinct CDR3 sequences, about 15% of which appear only once. The sequencing input was blood, either unsorted or a sorted T cell fraction (not recorded which). These receptor sequences come from a male donor with ankylosing spondylitis or in good health (not recorded which).

In its sample, this clonotype was seen a few times. This chain uses TRBV29-1 with TRBJ2-1; D is possibly TRBD1 (7 bases). CDR1 is SQVTM, CDR2 ANQGSEA, per germline. The CDR3 is 13 amino acids. Between the trimmed V and J ends, which lost 7 bases and 4 bases, there was a span of 14 bases. This CDR3 reads CSAAGQRYNEQFF. CDR3 in DNA: TGCAGCGCCGCGGGACAGCGTTACAATGAGCAGTTCTTC.

This clonotype was detected a few times. This sequence joins TRBV10-3 and TRBJ1-1, with TRBD1 as a possible D gene (5 bases). Germline V CDR1 and CDR2: ENHRY, SYGVKD. This CDR3 spans 14 amino acids. V was shortened by 4 bases and J by 1 base, with 10 bases between the two germline ends. CDR3 nucleotide sequence: TGTGCCATCAGTGGTTACGGGGGGAACACTGAAGCTTTCTTT. The encoded protein is CAISGYGGNTEAFF.

The rearrangement links TRBV4-1 to TRBJ1-2, with D perhaps TRBD1 (6 bases). CDR1 is MGHRA, CDR2 YSYEKL, per germline. The CDR3 sequence is 14 residues long. Trimming pared 2 bases from V and 4 bases from J, leaving 11 bases between. The CDR3 coding sequence is TGCGCCAGCAGCCAACAACAGGGAGTCTATGGCTACACCTTC. It encodes CASSQQQGVYGYTF.